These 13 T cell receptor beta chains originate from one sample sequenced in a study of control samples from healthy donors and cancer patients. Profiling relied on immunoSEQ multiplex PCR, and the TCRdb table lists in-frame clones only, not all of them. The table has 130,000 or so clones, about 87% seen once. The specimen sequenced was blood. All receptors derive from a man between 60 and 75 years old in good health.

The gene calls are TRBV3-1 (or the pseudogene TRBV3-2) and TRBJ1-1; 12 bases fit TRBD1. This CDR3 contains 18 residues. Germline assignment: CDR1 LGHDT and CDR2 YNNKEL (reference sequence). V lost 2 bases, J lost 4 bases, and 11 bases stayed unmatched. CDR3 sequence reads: CASSQRGTGGSFGTEAFF. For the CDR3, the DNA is TGTGCCAGCAGCCAACGGGGGACAGGGGGCTCGTTTGGCACTGAAGCTTTCTTT.

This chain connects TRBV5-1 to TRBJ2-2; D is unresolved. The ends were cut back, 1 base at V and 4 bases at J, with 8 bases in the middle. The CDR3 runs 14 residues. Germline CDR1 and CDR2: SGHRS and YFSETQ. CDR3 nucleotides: TGCGCCAGCAGCTTGCTCAGTTCCACCGGGGAGCTGTTTTTT. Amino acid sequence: CASSLLSSTGELFF.

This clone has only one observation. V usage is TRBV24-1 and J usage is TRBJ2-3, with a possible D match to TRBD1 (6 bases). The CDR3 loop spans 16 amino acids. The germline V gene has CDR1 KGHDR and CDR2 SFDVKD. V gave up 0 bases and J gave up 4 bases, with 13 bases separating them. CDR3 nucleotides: TGTGCCACCAGTGATTTGGGAACAGGGAACGCAGATACGCAGTATTTT. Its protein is CATSDLGTGNADTQYF.

The CDR3 bases are TGTGCCAGCAGGGCAGGTTATAGGGGAGGAGGCTACACCTTC. Amino acid sequence: CASRAGYRGGGYTF. V gene TRBV28 combines with J gene TRBJ1-2; D is possibly TRBD1 (5 bases). CDR3 length: 14 amino acids. Germline CDR1 is MDHEN and CDR2 is SYDVKM. V lost 6 bases and J 8 bases, leaving 19 bases between the germline ends.

CDR3 nucleotide sequence: TGTGCCAGCAACCGACAGCCTTCGCTTGAAGCTTTCTTT. It specifies CASNRQPSLEAFF. The rearrangement uses TRBV28 and TRBJ1-1, with a weak D call TRBD1 (5 bases). Deletions cut 7 bases from V and 7 bases from J, with 16 bases between. The germline CDR1 and CDR2 sequences are MDHEN and SYDVKM. The CDR3 contains 13 residues.

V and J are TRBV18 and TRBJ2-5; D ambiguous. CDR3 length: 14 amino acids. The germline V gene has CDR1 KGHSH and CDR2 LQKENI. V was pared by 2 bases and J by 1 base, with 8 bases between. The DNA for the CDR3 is TGTGCCAGCTCACCAGTGGCCAGCCAAGAGACCCAGTACTTC. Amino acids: CASSPVASQETQYF.

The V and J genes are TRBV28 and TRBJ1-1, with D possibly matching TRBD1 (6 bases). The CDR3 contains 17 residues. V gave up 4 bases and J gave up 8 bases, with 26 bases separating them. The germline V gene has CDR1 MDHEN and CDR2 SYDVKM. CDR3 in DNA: TGTGCCAGCAGTTCACCCTCCAAGACAGGCGGTTTGGGCGAAGCTTTCTTT. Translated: CASSSPSKTGGLGEAFF.

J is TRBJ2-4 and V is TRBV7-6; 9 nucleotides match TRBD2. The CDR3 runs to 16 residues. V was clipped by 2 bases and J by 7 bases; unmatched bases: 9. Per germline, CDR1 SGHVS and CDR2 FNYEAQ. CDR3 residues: CASSLLPSGEFNIQYF. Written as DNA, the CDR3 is TGTGCCAGCAGCTTACTGCCTAGCGGGGAGTTCAACATTCAGTACTTC.

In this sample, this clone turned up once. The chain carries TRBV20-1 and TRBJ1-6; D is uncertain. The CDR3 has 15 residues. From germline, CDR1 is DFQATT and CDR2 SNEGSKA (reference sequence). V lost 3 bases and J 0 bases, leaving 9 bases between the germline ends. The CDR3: CSASEGSSYNSPLHF. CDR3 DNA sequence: TGCAGTGCTAGTGAAGGGAGCTCCTATAATTCACCCCTCCACTTT.

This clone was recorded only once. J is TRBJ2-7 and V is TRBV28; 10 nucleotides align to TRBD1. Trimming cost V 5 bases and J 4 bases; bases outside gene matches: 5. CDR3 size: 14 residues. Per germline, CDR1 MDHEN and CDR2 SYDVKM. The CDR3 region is CASSLGTGEYEQYF. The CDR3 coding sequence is TGTGCCAGCAGTCTCGGGACAGGGGAGTACGAGCAGTACTTC.

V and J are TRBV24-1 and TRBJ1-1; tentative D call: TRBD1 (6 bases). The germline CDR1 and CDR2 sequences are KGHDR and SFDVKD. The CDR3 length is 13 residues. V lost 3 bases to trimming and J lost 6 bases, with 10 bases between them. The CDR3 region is CATSDTGRPEAFF. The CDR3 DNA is TGTGCCACCAGTGATACAGGGAGGCCTGAAGCTTTCTTT.

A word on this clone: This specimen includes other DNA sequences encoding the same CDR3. The chain's CDR3 is CASSSGQGEGYTF. In DNA, the CDR3 is TGTGCCAGCAGTTCGGGACAGGGGGAAGGCTACACCTTC. This chain uses TRBV12-3 or TRBV12-4 with TRBJ1-2; 11 bases map to TRBD1. This CDR3 region has 13 residues. V shed 4 bases and J 8 bases; nucleotides not matched to a gene: 3.

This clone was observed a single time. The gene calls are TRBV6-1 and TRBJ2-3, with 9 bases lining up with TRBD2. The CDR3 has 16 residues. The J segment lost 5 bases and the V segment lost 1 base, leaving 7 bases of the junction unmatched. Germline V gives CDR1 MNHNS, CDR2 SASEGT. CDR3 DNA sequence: TGTGCCAGCAGTGAAGAGAGTAGCGGGGGCGTAGATACGCAGTATTTT. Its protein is CASSEESSGGVDTQYF.